This is a list of T cell receptor beta chains from one sample in a study of glioma-infiltrating T cells after dendritic cell vaccination. Sequencing used immunoSEQ multiplex PCR; TCRdb keeps in-frame clones, though not all of them. Of roughly 80,000 clones in the sample, more than 75% were seen once. The sequences come from blood, collected after dendritic cell vaccination. These receptors were obtained from a human donor with glioblastoma. CDR3s include the opening cysteine and the closing phenylalanine or tryptophan. A D gene is named only where the DNA matches it firmly. A row's size may be missing; if present it is once, few, many or a size class.

v_call	clone_size	j_call	d_call	cdr3_aa	cdr3_nt
TRBV6-6	.	TRBJ2-2	TRBD2	CASSYESGGTGELFF	TGTGCCAGCAGTTACGAATCGGGGGGGACCGGGGAGCTGTTTTTT
TRBV11-3	.	TRBJ2-1	TRBD2	CASSLDPRTSGLYNEQFF	TGTGCCAGCAGCTTAGATCCCAGGACTAGCGGGCTATACAATGAGCAGTTCTTC
TRBV5-6	.	TRBJ2-3	.	CASSLGLTYSLLDTQYF	TGTGCCAGCAGCTTGGGACTTACCTATTCCCTCCTCGATACGCAGTATTTT
TRBV30	.	TRBJ1-5	TRBD1	CAWEGPGQGGRPQHF	TGTGCCTGGGAGGGCCCGGGACAGGGAGGTAGGCCCCAGCATTTT
TRBV19	.	TRBJ1-1	TRBD1	CASSSHGQGSTEAFF	TGTGCCAGTAGTTCCCACGGACAGGGTAGTACTGAAGCTTTCTTT
TRBV10-3	.	TRBJ2-5	.	CAITNGYQETQYF	TGTGCCATCACCAACGGTTACCAAGAGACCCAGTACTTC
TRBV6-6	once	TRBJ1-5	TRBD1	CASRTGTGAQHF	TGTGCCAGCAGGACCGGGACAGGGGCCCAGCATTTT
TRBV11-2	.	TRBJ1-2	.	CASSYQGSSYGYTF	TGTGCCAGCAGCTATCAGGGCTCATCCTATGGCTACACCTTC
TRBV19	.	TRBJ1-6	.	CASSPGPNSPLHF	TGTGCCAGTAGTCCCGGTCCGAATTCACCCCTCCACTTT
TRBV10-2	.	TRBJ2-7	TRBD1	CASSDRAIYEQYF	TGCGCCAGCTCGGACAGGGCTATCTACGAGCAGTACTTC
TRBV4-1	.	TRBJ2-7	TRBD2	CASSQDTGGPYEQYF	TGCGCCAGCAGCCAAGATACGGGGGGACCCTACGAGCAGTACTTC
TRBV21-1	.	TRBJ2-7	.	CASSKRMDSRTSSATYEQYF	TGTGCCAGCAGCAAAAGGATGGACAGCAGGACAAGTTCGGCTACCTACGAGCAGTACTTC
TRBV5-1	.	TRBJ1-2	.	CASSPGGNYGYTF	TGCGCCAGCAGCCCCGGGGGTAACTATGGCTACACCTTC
TRBV5-1	.	TRBJ2-7	TRBD2	CASRPTSGRAYNEQYF	TGCGCCAGCAGACCGACAAGCGGGAGGGCTTACAACGAGCAGTACTTC